The sequence of this TCR beta chain was determined in a study of monozygotic twins with inflammatory bowel disease. This CDR3 spans 13 amino acids. From germline, CDR1 is SGHAT and CDR2 FQNNGV. Each of TCRalpha and TCRbeta cDNA went through two nested PCRs, lasting approximately 16 and 10 cycles. One entry per CDR3 protein, without DNA, is what TCRdb gives after re-calling the 5' RACE reads. This sample contains 190,000 or so distinct CDR3 sequences. Whole-study results and caveats: Among IBD patients, TCRbeta diversity (inverse Simpson) was lower than in healthy co-twins.

About this clonotype: Its cognate antigen is unknown.

This receptor was taken from a human donor with ulcerative colitis or Crohn's disease, or a healthy co-twin of an affected twin (not recorded which). V usage is TRBV11-2 and J usage is TRBJ2-5. Input material: blood. CDR3 amino acids: CASSLGLLETQYF.